This T cell receptor beta chain came from a study of T cell changes during pregnancy in multiple sclerosis. The CDR3 is 14 amino acids. Germline V lookup: CDR1 MNHEY, CDR2 SVGAGI. Losses at the gene ends were 6 bases for V and 4 bases for J; bases not matched to a gene: 7. The protocol was immunoSEQ multiplex PCR, while the TCRdb copy is restricted to in-frame clones and leaves out a portion. Among some 110,000 clones listed, about 90% were seen once. The genes are TRBV6-5 and TRBJ1-2; the match to TRBD1 covers 8 bases. This receptor was taken from a female donor with multiple sclerosis, enrolled in a pregnancy study. The source was peripheral blood, collected in the third trimester of pregnancy. CDR3 amino acids: CASRRQGHVYGYTF. The CDR3, as DNA: TGTGCCAGCAGGCGACAGGGGCATGTCTATGGCTACACCTTC.